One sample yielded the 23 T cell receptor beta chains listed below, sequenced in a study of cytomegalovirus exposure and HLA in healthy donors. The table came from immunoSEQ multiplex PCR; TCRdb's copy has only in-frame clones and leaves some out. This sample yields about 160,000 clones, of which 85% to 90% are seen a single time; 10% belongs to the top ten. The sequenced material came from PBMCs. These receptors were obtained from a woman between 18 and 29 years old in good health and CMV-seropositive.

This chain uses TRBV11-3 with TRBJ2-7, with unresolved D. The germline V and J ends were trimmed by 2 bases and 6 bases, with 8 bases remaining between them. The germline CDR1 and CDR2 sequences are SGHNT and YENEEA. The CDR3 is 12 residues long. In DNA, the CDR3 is TGTGCCAGCAGCTTAAATCGTCCCGAGCAGTACTTC. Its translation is CASSLNRPEQYF.

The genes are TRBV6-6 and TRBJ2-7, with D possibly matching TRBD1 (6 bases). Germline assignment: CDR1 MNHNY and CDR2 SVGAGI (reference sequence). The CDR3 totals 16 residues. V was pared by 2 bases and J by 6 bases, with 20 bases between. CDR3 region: CASSYGQLLFVSEQYF. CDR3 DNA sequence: TGTGCCAGCAGTTACGGACAGCTTCTTTTTGTTTCCGAGCAGTACTTC.

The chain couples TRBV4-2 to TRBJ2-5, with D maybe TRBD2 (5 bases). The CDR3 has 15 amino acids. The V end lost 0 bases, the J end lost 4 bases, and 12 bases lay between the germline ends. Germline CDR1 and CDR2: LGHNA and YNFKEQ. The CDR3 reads CASSQDPRVRETQYF. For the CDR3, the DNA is TGTGCCAGCAGCCAAGATCCGAGGGTTCGAGAGACCCAGTACTTC.

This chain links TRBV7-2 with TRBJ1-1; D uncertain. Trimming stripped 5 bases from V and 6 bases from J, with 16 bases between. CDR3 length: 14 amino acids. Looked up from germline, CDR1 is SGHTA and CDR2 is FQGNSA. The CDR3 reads CASSPDMEFAEAFF. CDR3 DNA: TGTGCCAGCAGCCCCGACATGGAATTCGCTGAAGCTTTCTTT.

For the CDR3, the DNA is TGCGCCAGCAGCACATCGAACTATGGCTACACCTTC. As protein: CASSTSNYGYTF. The chain links TRBV4-1 to TRBJ1-2; D call uncertain. Germline CDR1 reads MGHRA; CDR2 reads YSYEKL. The length of the CDR3 is 12 residues. Trimming cost V 5 bases and J 2 bases, with 6 bases left between them.

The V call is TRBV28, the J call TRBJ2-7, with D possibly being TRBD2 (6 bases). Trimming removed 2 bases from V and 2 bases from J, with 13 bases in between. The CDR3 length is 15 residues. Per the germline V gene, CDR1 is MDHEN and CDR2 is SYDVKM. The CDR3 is CASSLPGTFTYEQYF. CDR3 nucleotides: TGTGCCAGCAGTTTACCAGGGACTTTCACCTACGAGCAGTACTTC.

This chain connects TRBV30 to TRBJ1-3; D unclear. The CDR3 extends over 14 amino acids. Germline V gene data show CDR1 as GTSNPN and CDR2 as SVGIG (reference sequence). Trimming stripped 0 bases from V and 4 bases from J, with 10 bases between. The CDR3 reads CAWSVPVRGNTIYF. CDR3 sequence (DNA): TGTGCCTGGAGTGTACCGGTACGGGGAAACACCATATATTTT.

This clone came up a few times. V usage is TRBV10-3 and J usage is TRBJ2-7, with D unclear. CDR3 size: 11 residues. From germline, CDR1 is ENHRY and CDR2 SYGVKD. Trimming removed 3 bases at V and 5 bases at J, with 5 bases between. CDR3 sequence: CAISEANEQYF. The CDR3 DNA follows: TGTGCCATCAGTGAAGCCAACGAGCAGTACTTC.

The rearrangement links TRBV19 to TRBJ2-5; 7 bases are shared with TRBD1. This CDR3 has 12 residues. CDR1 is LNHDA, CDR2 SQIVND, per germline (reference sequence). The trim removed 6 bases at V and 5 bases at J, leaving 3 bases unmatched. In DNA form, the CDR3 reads TGTGCCAGTAGATCAGGGGGTGAGACCCAGTACTTC. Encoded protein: CASRSGGETQYF.

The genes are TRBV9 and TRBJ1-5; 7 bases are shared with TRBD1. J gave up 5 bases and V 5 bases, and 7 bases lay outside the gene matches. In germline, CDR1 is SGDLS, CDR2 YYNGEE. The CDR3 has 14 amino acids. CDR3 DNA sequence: TGTGCCAGCAGTCTAGGGGGCTTTGATCAGCCCCAGCATTTT. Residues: CASSLGGFDQPQHF.

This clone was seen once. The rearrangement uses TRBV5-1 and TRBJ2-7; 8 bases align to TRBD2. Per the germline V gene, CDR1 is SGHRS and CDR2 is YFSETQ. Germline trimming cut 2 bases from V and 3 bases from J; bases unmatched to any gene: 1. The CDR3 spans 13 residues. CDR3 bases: TGCGCCAGCAGCTTCGGGACTAGCTACGAGCAGTACTTC. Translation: CASSFGTSYEQYF.

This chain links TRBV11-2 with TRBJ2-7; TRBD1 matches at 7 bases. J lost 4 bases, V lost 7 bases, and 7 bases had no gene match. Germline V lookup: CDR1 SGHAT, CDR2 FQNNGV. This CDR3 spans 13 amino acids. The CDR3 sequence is CASMKGALYEQYF. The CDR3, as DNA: TGTGCCAGCATGAAGGGGGCCCTTTACGAGCAGTACTTC.

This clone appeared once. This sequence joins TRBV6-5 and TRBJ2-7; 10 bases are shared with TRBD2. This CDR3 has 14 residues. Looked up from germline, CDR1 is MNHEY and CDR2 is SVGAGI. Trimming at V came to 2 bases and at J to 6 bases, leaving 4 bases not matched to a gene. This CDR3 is CASSYGAGGPEQYF. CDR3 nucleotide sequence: TGTGCCAGCAGTTACGGAGCGGGAGGGCCCGAGCAGTACTTC.

This CDR3 is CASSMGTSGSNEQFF. For the CDR3, the DNA is TGCGCCAGCAGCATGGGGACTAGCGGGAGCAATGAGCAGTTCTTC. The chain employs TRBV5-1 and TRBJ2-1; TRBD2 aligns across 14 bases. This CDR3 has 15 amino acids. Trimming took 4 bases from V and 6 from J; bases not matched to a gene: 3. Per the germline V gene, CDR1 is SGHRS and CDR2 is YFSETQ.

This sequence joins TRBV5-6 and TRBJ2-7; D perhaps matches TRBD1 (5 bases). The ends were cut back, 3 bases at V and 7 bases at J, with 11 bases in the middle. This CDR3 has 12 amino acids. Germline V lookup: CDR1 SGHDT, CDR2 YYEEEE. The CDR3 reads CASSSDSPEQYF. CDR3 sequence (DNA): TGTGCCAGCAGCTCCGACAGCCCTGAGCAGTACTTC.

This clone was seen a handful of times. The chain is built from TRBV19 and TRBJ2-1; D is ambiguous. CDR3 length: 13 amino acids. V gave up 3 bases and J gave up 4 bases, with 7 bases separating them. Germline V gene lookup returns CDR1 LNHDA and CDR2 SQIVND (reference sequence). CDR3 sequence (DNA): TGTGCCAGTAGTATGTCACAGTACAATGAGCAGTTCTTC. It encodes CASSMSQYNEQFF.

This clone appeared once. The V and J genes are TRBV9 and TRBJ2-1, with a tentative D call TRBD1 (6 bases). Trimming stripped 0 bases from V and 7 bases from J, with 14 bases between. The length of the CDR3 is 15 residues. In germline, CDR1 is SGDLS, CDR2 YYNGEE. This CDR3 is CASSVAGAQWNEQFF. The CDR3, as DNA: TGTGCCAGCAGCGTAGCAGGGGCGCAGTGGAATGAGCAGTTCTTC.

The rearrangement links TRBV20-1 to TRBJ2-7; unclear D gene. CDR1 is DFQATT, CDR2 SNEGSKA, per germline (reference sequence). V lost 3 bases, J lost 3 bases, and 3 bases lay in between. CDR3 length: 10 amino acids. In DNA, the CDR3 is TGCAGTGCTAGCGTCTACGAGCAGTACTTC. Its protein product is CSASVYEQYF.

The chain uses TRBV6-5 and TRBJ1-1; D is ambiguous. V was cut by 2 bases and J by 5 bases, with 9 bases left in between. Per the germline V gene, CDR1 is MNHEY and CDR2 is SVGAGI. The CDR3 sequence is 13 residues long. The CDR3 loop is CASSYGQDTEAFF. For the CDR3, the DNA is TGTGCCAGCAGTTACGGGCAGGATACTGAAGCTTTCTTT.

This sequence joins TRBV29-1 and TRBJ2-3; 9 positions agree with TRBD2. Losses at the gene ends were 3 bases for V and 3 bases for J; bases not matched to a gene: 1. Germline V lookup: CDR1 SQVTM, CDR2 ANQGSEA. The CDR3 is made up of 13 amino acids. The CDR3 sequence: CSVDTSGTDTQYF. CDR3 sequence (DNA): TGCAGCGTTGATACTAGCGGGACAGATACGCAGTATTTT.

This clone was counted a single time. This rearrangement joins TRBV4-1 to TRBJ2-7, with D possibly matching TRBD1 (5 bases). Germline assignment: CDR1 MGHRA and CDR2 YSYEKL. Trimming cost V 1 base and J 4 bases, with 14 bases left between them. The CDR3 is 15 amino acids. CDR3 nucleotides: TGCGCCAGCAGCCAAGGGGCACAGGACGCGTACGAGCAGTACTTC. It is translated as CASSQGAQDAYEQYF.

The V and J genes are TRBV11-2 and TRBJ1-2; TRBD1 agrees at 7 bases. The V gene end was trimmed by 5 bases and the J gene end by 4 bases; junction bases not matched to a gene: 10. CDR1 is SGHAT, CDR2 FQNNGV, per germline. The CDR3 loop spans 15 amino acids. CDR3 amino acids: CASSPTWDSLYGYTF. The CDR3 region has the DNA TGTGCCAGCAGCCCTACCTGGGACAGCCTCTATGGCTACACCTTC.

CDR3 in amino acids: CATSRELNTEAFF. In DNA, the CDR3 is TGTGCCACCAGCAGGGAGTTGAACACTGAAGCTTTCTTT. This chain connects TRBV15 to TRBJ1-1; no clear D gene. V was trimmed by 3 bases and J by 0 bases, leaving 5 bases between them. The CDR3 totals 13 residues. Germline assignment: CDR1 LNHNV and CDR2 YYDKDF (reference sequence).